This T cell receptor beta chain was recorded in a study of blood T cell repertoires in COVID-19. Across the study: Acute and convalescent COVID-19 specimens originated in the United States, Italy and Spain.

Participants were aged about 18 to 90 years, lived in about two dozen US areas, and enrolled virtually. Cohort assignment relied on participant-reported clinical history. Donors in Cohort 3 who had recovered were those with two negative PCRs, healthcare professional clearance, or resolution of their symptoms. Assay used: immunoSEQ multiplex PCR; TCRdb lists only in-frame clones, some missing. There are roughly 500,000 clones in the sample; approximately 88% occur only once, and 1.5% to 2% lies in the top ten. Germline V gene sequence: CDR1 SGDLS, CDR2 YYNGEE. With 4 bases removed from V and 1 base from J, the gap between germline ends came to 17 bases. The CDR3 totals 16 residues.

What was sequenced was PBMCs or T cells enriched from blood (not recorded which). The chain carries TRBV9 and TRBJ1-1, with D possibly being TRBD1 (5 bases). The source of this sequence is a woman in her forties who had recovered from COVID-19. DNA for the CDR3: TGTGCCAGCAGCCCCCGGGAGGAGGGGACGAACACTGAAGCTTTCTTT. As protein: CASSPREEGTNTEAFF.